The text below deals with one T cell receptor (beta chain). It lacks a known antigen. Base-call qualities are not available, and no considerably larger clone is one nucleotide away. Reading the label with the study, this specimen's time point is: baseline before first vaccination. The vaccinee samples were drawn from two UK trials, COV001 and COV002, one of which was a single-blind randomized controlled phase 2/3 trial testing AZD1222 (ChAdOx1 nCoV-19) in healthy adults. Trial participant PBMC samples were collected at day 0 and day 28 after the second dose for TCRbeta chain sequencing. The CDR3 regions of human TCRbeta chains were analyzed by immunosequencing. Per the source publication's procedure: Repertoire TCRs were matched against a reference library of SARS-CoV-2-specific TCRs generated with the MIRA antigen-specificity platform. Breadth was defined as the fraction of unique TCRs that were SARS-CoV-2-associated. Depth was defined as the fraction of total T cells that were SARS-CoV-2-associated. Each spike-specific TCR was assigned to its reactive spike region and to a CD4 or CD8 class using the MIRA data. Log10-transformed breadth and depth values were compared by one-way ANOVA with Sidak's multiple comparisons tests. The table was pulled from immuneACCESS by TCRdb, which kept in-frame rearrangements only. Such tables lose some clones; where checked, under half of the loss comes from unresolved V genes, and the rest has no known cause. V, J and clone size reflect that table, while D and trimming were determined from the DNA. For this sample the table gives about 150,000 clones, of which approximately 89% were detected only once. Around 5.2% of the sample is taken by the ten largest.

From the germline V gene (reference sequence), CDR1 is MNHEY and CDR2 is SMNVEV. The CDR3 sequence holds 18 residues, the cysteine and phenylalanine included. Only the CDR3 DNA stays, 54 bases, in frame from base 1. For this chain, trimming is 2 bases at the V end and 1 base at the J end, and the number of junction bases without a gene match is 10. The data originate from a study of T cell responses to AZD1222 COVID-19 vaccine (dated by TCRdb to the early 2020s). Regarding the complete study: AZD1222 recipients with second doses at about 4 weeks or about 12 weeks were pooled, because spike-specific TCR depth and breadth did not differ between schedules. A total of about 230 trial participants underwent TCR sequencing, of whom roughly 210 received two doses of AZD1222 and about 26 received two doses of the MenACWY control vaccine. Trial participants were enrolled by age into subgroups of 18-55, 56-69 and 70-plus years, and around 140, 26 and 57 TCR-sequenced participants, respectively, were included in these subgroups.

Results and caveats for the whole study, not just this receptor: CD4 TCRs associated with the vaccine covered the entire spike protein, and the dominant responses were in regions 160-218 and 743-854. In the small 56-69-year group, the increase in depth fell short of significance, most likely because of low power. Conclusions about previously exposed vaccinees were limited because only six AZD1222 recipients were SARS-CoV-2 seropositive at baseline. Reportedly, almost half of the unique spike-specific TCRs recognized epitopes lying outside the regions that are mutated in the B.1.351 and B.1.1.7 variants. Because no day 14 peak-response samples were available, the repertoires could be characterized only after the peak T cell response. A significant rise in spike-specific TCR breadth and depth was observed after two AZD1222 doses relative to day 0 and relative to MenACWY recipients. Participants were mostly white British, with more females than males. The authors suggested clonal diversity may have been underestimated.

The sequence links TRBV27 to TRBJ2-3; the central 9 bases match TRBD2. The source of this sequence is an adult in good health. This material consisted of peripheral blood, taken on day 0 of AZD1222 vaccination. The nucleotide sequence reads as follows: TGTGCCAGCAGTTTAGGAACGAGACTAGCGGCGGGCACAGATACGCAGTATTTT. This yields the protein CASSLGTRLAAGTDTQYF.